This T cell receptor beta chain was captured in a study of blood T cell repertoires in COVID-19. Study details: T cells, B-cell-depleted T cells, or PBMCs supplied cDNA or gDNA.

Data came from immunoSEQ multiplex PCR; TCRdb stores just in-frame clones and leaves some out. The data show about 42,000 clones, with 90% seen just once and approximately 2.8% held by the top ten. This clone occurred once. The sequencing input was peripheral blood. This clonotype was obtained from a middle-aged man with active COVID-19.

The CDR3, as DNA: TGTGCCAGCAGCCTTGGGGACAGGACAGATACGCAGTATTTT. Its protein product is CASSLGDRTDTQYF. The chain uses TRBV7-9 and TRBJ2-3, with TRBD1 matching over 8 bases. The J segment lost 3 bases and the V segment lost 5 bases, leaving 4 bases of the junction unmatched. Germline loops: CDR1 SEHNR, CDR2 FQNEAQ (reference sequence). The CDR3 runs to 14 residues.